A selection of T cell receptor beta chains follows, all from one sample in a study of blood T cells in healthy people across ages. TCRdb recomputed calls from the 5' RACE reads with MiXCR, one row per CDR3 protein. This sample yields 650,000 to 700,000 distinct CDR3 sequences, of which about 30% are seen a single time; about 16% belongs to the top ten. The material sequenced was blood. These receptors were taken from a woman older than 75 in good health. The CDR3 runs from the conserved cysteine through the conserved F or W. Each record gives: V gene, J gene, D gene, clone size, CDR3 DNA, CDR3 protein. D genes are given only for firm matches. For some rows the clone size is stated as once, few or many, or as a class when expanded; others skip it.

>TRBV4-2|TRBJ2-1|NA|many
TGTGCCAGCAGCCAAGTCGGGGCGGGGAGTATTTACAATGAGCAGTTCTTC
CASSQVGAGSIYNEQFF
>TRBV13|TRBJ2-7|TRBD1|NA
TGTGCCAGCAGCACCCGACGACAGGGGGAATATGTCTATGGGGGCGAGCAGTACTTC
CASSTRRQGEYVYGGEQYF
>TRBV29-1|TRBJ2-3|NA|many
TGCAGCGTTGAAAGGGAGGGGGCGAGTTCAGATACGCAGTATTTT
CSVEREGASSDTQYF
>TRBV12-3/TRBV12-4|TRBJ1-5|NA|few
TGTGCCAGCGGGCACGAGGGCAATCAGCCCCAGCATTTT
CASGHEGNQPQHF
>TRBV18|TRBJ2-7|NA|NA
TGTGCCAGCTCACCTGGACAGGGGACTAGAGGCGAGCAGTACTTC
CASSPGQGTRGEQYF
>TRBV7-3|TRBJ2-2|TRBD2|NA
TGTGCCAGCAGCCCGCGGGGGGGGGCCACCGGGGAGCTGTTTTTT
CASSPRGGATGELFF
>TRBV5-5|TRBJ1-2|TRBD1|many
TGTGCCAGCAGCGCCCCGGGACAGGTCTATGATGGCTACACCTTC
CASSAPGQVYDGYTF
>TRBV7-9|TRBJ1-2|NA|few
TGTGCCAGCAGCTTAGTGGGGGGCGAGGATGGCTACACCTTC
CASSLVGGEDGYTF
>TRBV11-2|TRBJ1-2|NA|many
TGTGCCAGCAGGACGTGGGGGGATCATGGCTACACCTTC
CASRTWGDHGYTF
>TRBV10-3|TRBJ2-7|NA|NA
TGTGCCATCAGCGGACACGGAGAAGCCTACGAGCAGTACTTC
CAISGHGEAYEQYF
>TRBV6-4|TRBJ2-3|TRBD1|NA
TGTGCCAGCAGTACCGGGACAGCCTCAGATACGCAGTATTTT
CASSTGTASDTQYF
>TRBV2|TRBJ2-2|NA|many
TGTGCCAGCAGTGTATACAGGTTGGCCGGGGAGCTGTTTTTT
CASSVYRLAGELFF
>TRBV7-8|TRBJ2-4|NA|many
TGTGCCAGCAGCCCAAGGGCAGTCAAAAACATTCAGTACTTC
CASSPRAVKNIQYF
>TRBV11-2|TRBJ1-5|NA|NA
TGTGCCAGCAGCTTGTACGGAGGGGGTCAAAATCAGCCCCAGCATTTT
CASSLYGGGQNQPQHF
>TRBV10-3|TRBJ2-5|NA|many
TGTGCCATCAGCCGGGGGGCAGGGGAGCAAGAGACCCAGTACTTC
CAISRGAGEQETQYF
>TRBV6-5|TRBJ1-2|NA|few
TGTGCCAGCAGTTACTCGAGTGTGTATGGCTACACCTTC
CASSYSSVYGYTF
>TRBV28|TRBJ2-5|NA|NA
TGTGCCAGCAGGTATTTACCCGGGACTTCTCAAGAGACCCAGTACTTC
CASRYLPGTSQETQYF
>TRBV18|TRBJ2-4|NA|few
TGTGCCAGCTCACGACAGGACAATTTGGCCAAAAACATTCAGTACTTC
CASSRQDNLAKNIQYF
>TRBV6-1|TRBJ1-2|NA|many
TGTGCCAGCAGTGACCTTGGACAACATGGCTACACCTTC
CASSDLGQHGYTF
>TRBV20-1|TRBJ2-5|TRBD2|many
TGCAGTGTAGTGCTAGCGGGGACCTTCCAAGAGACCCAGTACTTC
CSVVLAGTFQETQYF
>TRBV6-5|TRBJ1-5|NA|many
TGTGCCAGCAGATACTTGGGCAGTAGCAATCAGCCCCAGCATTTT
CASRYLGSSNQPQHF
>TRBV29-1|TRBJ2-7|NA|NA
TGCAGCGTTGAAGGGGGAACTAGTATCGAGCAGTACTTC
CSVEGGTSIEQYF
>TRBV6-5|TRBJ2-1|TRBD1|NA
TGTGCCAGCAGGGGACAGGGGTTACACAATGAGCAGTTCTTC
CASRGQGLHNEQFF
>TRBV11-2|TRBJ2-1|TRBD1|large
TGTGCCAGCAGCTTAGTTTTCGGGACAGGGGGCTCCTACAATGAGCAGTTCTTC
CASSLVFGTGGSYNEQFF
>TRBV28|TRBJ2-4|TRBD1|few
TGTGCCAGCAGTTTTTGGGGACAGGGGAGCCCTCTTCTATCCAAAAACATTCAGTACTTC
CASSFWGQGSPLLSKNIQYF
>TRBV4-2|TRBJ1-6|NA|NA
TGTGCCAGCAGCCAAGAGGCCAGAACAGTTTCACCCCTCCACTTT
CASSQEARTVSPLHF
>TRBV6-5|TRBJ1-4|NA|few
TGTGCCACCAATCGGGCCCGAGGAGAAAAACTGTTTTTT
CATNRARGEKLFF
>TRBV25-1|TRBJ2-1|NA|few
TGTGCCAGCAGAGATCCCAAGCTGGGCGGGGAAAGCAATGAGCAGTTCTTC
CASRDPKLGGESNEQFF
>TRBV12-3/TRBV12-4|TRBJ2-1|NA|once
TGTGCCACGAGACTGAGCTCCTACAATGAGCAGTTCTTC
CATRLSSYNEQFF
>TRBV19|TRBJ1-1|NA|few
TGTGCCAGTAGTTCCTCCATTACCGAAGCTTTCTTT
CASSSSITEAFF
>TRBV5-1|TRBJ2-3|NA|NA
TGCGCCAGCAGCTTGGCCGACGAGGGATGGGGCACAGATACGCAGTATTTT
CASSLADEGWGTDTQYF
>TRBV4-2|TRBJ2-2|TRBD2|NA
TGTGCCAGCAGCCAAGAGGCAGCGGGGGGGCCGAACACCGGGGAGCTGTTTTTT
CASSQEAAGGPNTGELFF
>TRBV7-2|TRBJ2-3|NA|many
TGTGCCAGCAGCCCCGACAGCCTCGGCACAGATACGCAGTATTTT
CASSPDSLGTDTQYF
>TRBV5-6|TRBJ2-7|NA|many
TGTGCCAGCAGGTCTTCGGCGAGGCAGGGAGCCTACGAGCAGTACTTC
CASRSSARQGAYEQYF
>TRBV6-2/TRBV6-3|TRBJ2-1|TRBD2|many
TGTGCCAGCAGGGCTAGCGGGGGAACCTACAATGAGCAGTTCTTC
CASRASGGTYNEQFF
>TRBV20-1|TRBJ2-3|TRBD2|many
TGCAGTGCTAGAGTCGGGGAGCGGGGGGGCCGACCAGATACGCAGTATTTT
CSARVGERGGRPDTQYF
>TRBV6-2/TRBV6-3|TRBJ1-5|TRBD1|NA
TGTGCCAGCAGTCCCCGGACAGGGGCGAAGATTCATAGCAATCAGCCCCAGCATTTT
CASSPRTGAKIHSNQPQHF
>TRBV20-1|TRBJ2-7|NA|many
TGCAGTGCGGCCGGGCCGAGCTCCTACGAGCAGTACTTC
CSAAGPSSYEQYF
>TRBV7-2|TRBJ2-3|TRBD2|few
TGTGCCAGCAGCTTAGTGGGACTACTAACTTCACCTCGGCGCACGGATACGCAGTATTTT
CASSLVGLLTSPRRTDTQYF
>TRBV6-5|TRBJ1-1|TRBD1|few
TGTGCCAGCAGTTACACAGGACAGGTTGAAGCTTTCTTT
CASSYTGQVEAFF
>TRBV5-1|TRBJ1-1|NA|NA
TGCGCCAGCAGCCGAGACGGGGGAATGAACACTGAAGCTTTCTTT
CASSRDGGMNTEAFF
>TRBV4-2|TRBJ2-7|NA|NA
TGTGCCAGCAGCCCCGGCATCCAGAGCTCCTACGAGCAGTACTTC
CASSPGIQSSYEQYF
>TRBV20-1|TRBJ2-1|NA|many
TGCAGTGCTAGAGGGGACTCCGAGCAGTTCTTC
CSARGDSEQFF
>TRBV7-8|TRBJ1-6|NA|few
TGTGCCAGCAGCCCCTTGCGCGGGCGCCATTCACCCCTCCACTTT
CASSPLRGRHSPLHF
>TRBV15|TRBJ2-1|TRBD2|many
TGTGCCACCAGCAGACCGGGGGGGCCCTCCTACAATGAGCAGTTCTTC
CATSRPGGPSYNEQFF
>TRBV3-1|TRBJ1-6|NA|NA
TGTGCCAGCAGCCAACCTCGACAGTTTAGCCTTAATTCACCCCTCCACTTT
CASSQPRQFSLNSPLHF
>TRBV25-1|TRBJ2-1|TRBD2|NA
TGTGCCAGCAGTGGGTCTCCTAGCGGGGGGCGGGGGGATGAGCAGTTCTTC
CASSGSPSGGRGDEQFF
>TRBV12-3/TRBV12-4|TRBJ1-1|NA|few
TGTGCCAGCAGTCCCTCCCCAGGATCCTACATGAACACTGAAGCTTTCTTT
CASSPSPGSYMNTEAFF